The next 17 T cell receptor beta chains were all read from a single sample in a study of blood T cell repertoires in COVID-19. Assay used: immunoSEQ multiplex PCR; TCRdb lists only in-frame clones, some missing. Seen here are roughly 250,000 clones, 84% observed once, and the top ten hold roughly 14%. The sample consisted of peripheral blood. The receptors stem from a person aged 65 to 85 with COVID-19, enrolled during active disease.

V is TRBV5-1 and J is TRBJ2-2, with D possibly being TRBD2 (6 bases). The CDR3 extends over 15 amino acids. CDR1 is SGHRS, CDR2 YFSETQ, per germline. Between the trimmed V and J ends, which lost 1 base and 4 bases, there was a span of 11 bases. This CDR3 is CASSLWEAATGELFF. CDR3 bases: TGCGCCAGCAGCTTGTGGGAGGCGGCCACCGGGGAGCTGTTTTTT.

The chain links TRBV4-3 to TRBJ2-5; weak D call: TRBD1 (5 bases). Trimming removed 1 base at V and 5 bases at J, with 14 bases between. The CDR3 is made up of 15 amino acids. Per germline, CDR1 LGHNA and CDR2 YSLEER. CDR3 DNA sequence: TGCGCCAGCAGCCAAGTTGGCAGGGTTGGGGAGACCCAGTACTTC. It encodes CASSQVGRVGETQYF.

The CDR3 DNA is TGCAGTGCTAGTCGATGGGACAGTAATAATGAAAAACTGTTTTTT. Translation: CSASRWDSNNEKLFF. The chain links TRBV20-1 to TRBJ1-4, with 7 bases aligning to TRBD1. The J segment lost 4 bases and the V segment lost 3 bases, leaving 8 bases of the junction unmatched. This CDR3 is built from 15 residues. The germline CDR1 and CDR2 sequences are DFQATT and SNEGSKA (reference sequence).

CDR3 nucleotides: TGTGCCAGCAGCCAAAGCACTCCCTACGAGCAGTACTTC. Translation: CASSQSTPYEQYF. The chain is built from TRBV14 and TRBJ2-7, with unresolved D. CDR1 and CDR2 from the germline V gene are SGHDN and FVKESK. The CDR3 has 13 amino acids. The germline V and J ends were trimmed by 2 bases and 2 bases, with 7 bases remaining between them.

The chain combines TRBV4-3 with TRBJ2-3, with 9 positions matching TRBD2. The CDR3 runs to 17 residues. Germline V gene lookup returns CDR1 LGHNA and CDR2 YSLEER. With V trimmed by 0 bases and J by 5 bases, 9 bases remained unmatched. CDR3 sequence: CASSQDPAGGGIDTQYF. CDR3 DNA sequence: TGCGCCAGCAGCCAAGATCCAGCGGGGGGAGGAATAGATACGCAGTATTTT.

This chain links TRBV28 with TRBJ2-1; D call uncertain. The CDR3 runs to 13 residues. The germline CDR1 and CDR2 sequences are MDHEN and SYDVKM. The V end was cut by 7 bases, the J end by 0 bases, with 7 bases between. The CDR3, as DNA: TGTGCCAGCACCCCAAACTCCTACAATGAGCAGTTCTTC. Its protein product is CASTPNSYNEQFF.

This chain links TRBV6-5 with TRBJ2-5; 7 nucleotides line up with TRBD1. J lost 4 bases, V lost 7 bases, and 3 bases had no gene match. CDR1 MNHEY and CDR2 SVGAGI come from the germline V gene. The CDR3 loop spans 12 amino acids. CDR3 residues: CASNSGGETQYF. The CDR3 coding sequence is TGTGCCAGCAACTCAGGGGGAGAGACCCAGTACTTC.

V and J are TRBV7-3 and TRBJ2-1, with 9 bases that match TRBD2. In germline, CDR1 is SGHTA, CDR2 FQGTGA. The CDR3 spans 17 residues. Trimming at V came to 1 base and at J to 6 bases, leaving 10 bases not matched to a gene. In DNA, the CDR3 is TGTGCCAGCAGCTTAAGGAGACCGGGACTAGCCGTCAATGAGCAGTTCTTC. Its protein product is CASSLRRPGLAVNEQFF.

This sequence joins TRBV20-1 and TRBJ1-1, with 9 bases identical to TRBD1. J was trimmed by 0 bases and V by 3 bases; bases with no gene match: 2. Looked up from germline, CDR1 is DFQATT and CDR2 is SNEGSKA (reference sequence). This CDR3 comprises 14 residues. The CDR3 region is CSASRTGVNTEAFF. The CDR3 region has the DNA TGCAGTGCTAGTCGGACAGGGGTGAACACTGAAGCTTTCTTT.

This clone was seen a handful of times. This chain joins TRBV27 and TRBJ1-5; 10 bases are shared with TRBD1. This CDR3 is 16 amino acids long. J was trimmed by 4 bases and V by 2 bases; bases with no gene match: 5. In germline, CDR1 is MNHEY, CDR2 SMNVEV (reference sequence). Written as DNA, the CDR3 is TGTGCCAGCAGTTTAAGGGGACAGGGGATTAATCAGCCCCAGCATTTT. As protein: CASSLRGQGINQPQHF.

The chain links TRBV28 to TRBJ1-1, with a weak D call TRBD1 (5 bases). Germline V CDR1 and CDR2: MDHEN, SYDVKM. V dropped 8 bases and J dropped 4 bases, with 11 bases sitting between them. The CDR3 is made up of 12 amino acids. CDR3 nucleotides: TGTGCCAGCGAGACAGTAACCACTGAAGCTTTCTTT. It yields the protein CASETVTTEAFF.

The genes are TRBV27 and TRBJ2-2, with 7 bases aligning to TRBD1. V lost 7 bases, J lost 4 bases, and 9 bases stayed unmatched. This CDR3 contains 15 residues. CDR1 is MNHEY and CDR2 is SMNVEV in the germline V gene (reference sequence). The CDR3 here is CASKGQSLLTGELFF. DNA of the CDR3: TGTGCCAGCAAGGGACAGTCTTTGCTCACCGGGGAGCTGTTTTTT.

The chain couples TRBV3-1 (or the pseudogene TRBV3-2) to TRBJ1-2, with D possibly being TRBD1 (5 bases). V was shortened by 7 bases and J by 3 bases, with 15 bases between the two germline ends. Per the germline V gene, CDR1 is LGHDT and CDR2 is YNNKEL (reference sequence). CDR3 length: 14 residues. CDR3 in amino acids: CASTDRVKDYGYTF. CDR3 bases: TGTGCCAGCACCGACAGAGTTAAAGACTATGGCTACACCTTC.

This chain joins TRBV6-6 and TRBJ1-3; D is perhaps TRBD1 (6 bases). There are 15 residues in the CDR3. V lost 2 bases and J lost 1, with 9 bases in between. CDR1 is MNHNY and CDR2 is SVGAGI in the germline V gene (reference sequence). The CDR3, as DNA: TGTGCCAGCAGTTACGGCCAGGGGTCTGGAAACACCATATATTTT. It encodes CASSYGQGSGNTIYF.

The CDR3 sequence: CASSERQGRNEQFF. CDR3 coding DNA: TGTGCCAGCAGTGAGCGACAGGGAAGGAATGAGCAGTTCTTC. The J gene is TRBJ2-1, the V gene TRBV6-1, with 7 nucleotides matching TRBD1. Per germline, CDR1 MNHNS and CDR2 SASEGT. The CDR3 contains 14 residues. The ends lost 3 bases at V and 7 bases at J; junction bases unmatched: 6.

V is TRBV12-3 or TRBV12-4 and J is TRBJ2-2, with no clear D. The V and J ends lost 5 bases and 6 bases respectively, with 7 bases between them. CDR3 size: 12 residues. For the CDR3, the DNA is TGTGCCAGCAGTCAGTGGCCCGGGGAGCTGTTTTTT. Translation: CASSQWPGELFF.

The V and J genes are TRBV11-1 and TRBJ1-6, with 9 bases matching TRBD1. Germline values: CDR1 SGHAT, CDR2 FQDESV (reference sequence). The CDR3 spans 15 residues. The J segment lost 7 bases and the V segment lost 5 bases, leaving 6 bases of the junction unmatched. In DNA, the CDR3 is TGTGCCAGCAGCCCAAGGACAGGGGAGAATTCACCCCTCCACTTT. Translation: CASSPRTGENSPLHF.